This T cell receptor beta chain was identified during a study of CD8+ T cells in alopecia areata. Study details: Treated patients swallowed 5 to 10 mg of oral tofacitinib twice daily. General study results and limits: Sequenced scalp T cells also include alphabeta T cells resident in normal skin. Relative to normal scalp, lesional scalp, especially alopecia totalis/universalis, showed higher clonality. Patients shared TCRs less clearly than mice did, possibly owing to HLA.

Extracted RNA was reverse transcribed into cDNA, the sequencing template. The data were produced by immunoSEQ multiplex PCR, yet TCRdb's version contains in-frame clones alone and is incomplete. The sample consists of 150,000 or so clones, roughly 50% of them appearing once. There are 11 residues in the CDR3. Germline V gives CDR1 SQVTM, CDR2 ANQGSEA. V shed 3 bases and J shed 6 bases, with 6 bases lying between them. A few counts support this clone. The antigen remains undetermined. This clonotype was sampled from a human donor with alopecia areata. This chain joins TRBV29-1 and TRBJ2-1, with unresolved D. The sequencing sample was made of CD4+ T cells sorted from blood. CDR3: CSVEALNEQFF. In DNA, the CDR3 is TGCAGCGTTGAGGCACTCAATGAGCAGTTCTTC.